This T cell receptor beta chain was recovered during a study of T cells in tuberculosis. General observations from the study: Smaller distances to GMM-specific TCRs suggested their expansion in active tuberculosis.

As concerns this clone: What it binds is not known.

This CDR3 contains 16 residues. Germline V gene sequence: CDR1 LNHDA, CDR2 SQIVND (reference sequence). V trimming: 2 bases; J trimming: 6 bases; junction bases outside the gene matches: 8. Sequencing was performed with immunoSEQ multiplex PCR; in TCRdb, only in-frame clones are kept and a portion is missing. The sample has around 35,000 clones; 93% are singletons. Sequenced material: PBMCs. The rearrangement joins TRBV19 to TRBJ2-3; TRBD2 matches 10 bases. This receptor was identified in a donor aged 10-35 years with latent tuberculosis or without tuberculosis infection. In DNA, the CDR3 is TGTGCCAGTAGTATATCAGAGCGGGGGGGCCAGGATACGCAGTATTTT. Translation: CASSISERGGQDTQYF.